This T cell receptor (beta chain) stems from a study of OX40 agonist ivuxolimab in advanced cancers. General study points: Relative to CD4+, CD8+ T cells held more expanded clones on average.

The CDR3 runs to 17 residues. In regard to this clone: Its specificity is unknown.

TCRdb's copy holds only in-frame clones and misses some; the assay was immunoSEQ multiplex PCR. The sample lists approximately 71,000 clones; around 94% were seen once. This chain uses TRBV21-1 with TRBJ2-1; the table's D call TRBD2 went unverified against the DNA. TRBV21-1 has pseudogene status. This TCR derives from an adult with an advanced solid tumor such as melanoma, head and neck, liver or kidney cancer. The material sequenced was CD4+ or CD8+ T cells sorted from blood, taken in a trial of the OX40 agonist ivuxolimab. The DNA for the CDR3 is TGTGCCAGCAGCCCGAAACTTAGCGGGAGGGGGGACAATGAGCAGTTCTTC. Translation: CASSPKLSGRGDNEQFF.